The following is a T cell receptor (beta chain) sequence with its context. Trimming took 0 bases from V and 7 from J, leaving 10 bases between them. Per germline, CDR1 LGHDT and CDR2 YNNKEL (reference sequence). This CDR3 contains 14 residues. The sample originates from a study of control samples from healthy donors and cancer patients. TCRdb's table, derived via immunoSEQ multiplex PCR, lists solely in-frame clones and lacks some. Of more than 95,000 clones in the sample, around 89% were seen once. This sequence originates from a woman between 70 and 85 years old in good health. This chain connects TRBV3-1 (or the pseudogene TRBV3-2) to TRBJ1-5; D remains unclear. Sequenced: blood. The CDR3 reads CASSQEFAKQPQHF. As DNA, the CDR3 is TGTGCCAGCAGCCAAGAATTCGCCAAACAGCCCCAGCATTTT.